This is a list of T cell receptor beta chains from one sample in a study of blood T cell repertoires in COVID-19. Measured with immunoSEQ multiplex PCR; TCRdb has only the in-frame clones, and not every one. The data hold tens of thousands of clones, with 65% to 90% observed a single time. Sequencing input: peripheral blood. The receptors here all came from a human donor in a cohort sampled during active COVID-19. Each CDR3 is given with its conserved first and last residue. Each record gives: V gene, clone size, D gene, J gene, CDR3 DNA, CDR3 protein. D genes are given only for firm matches. The size field is filled for only some rows; it gives once, few, many or a size class.

TRBV6-6,.,TRBD1,TRBJ1-5,TGTGCCAGCAGTGGGTCCGGAGGGGGCGGCCAGCCCCAGCATTTT,CASSGSGGGGQPQHF
TRBV5-5,.,.,TRBJ2-7,TGTGCCAGCAGATGGGCCAGCTCCTACGAGCAGTACTTC,CASRWASSYEQYF
TRBV19,.,TRBD2,TRBJ2-1,TGTGCCACCGAAAACCGAGCGGGAGACAATGAGCAGTTCTTC,CATENRAGDNEQFF
TRBV18,.,.,TRBJ2-2,TGTGCCAGCTCACCATCGGGCAGGGAGGAGCTGTTTTTT,CASSPSGREELFF
TRBV7-2,.,TRBD1,TRBJ1-2,TGTGCCAGCAGCGACAGAAGGTCGGGACAGGTGGATGGCTACACCTTC,CASSDRRSGQVDGYTF
TRBV5-1,.,TRBD1,TRBJ1-5,TGCGCCAGCAGCTTCCAGGGGGGCGATCAGCCCCAGCATTTT,CASSFQGGDQPQHF
TRBV19,.,.,TRBJ2-7,TGTGCCAGTAGTGAGACAGGTACTTACGAGCAGTACTTC,CASSETGTYEQYF
TRBV28,.,TRBD2,TRBJ2-7,TGTGCCAGCAGTTTAGGGCCTGATGGCGGGAGTGCTAACGAGCAGTACTTC,CASSLGPDGGSANEQYF
TRBV27,.,.,TRBJ1-1,TGTGCCAGCAGTTCCAACACCCCGGGACATGGGGCTTTCTTT,CASSSNTPGHGAFF
TRBV4-1,.,TRBD2,TRBJ2-1,TGCGCCAGCAGCCGGACTAGCGGGATCAATGAGCAGTTCTTC,CASSRTSGINEQFF
TRBV30,.,.,TRBJ1-1,TGTGCCTGGAAGTGGCAGGGGAACACTGAAGCTTTCTTT,CAWKWQGNTEAFF
TRBV2,once,.,TRBJ1-5,TGTGCCAGCAGTGCTAACCAGGATCAGCCCCAGCATTTT,CASSANQDQPQHF
TRBV27,.,.,TRBJ2-7,TGTGCCAGCAGTTTGGGGGACTGGAGCTCCTACGAGCAGTACTTC,CASSLGDWSSYEQYF
TRBV11-2,once,TRBD1,TRBJ2-7,TGTGCCAGCAGCTTCCTGGACAGGGGGACTTCCTACGAGCAGTACTTC,CASSFLDRGTSYEQYF
TRBV4-2,.,TRBD2,TRBJ2-7,TGTGCCAGCAGCCAAGAGACTAGCGGGAGGTCGAGCTCCTACGAGCAGTACTTC,CASSQETSGRSSSYEQYF
TRBV6-6,few,.,TRBJ1-1,TGTGCCAGCAGAGCAACAGGGAACACTGAAGCTTTCTTT,CASRATGNTEAFF
TRBV7-6,.,TRBD1,TRBJ1-2,TGTGCCAGCAGCGCGACAGGGGGTTACTATGGCTACACCTTC,CASSATGGYYGYTF
TRBV27,.,TRBD1,TRBJ2-1,TGTGCCAGCAGTAATCCCAGGGGGCCGGGATCCTACAATGAGCAGTTCTTC,CASSNPRGPGSYNEQFF
TRBV19,.,TRBD1,TRBJ1-3,TGTGCCAGTAGTACCCCGGGACAGGATAACACCATATATTTT,CASSTPGQDNTIYF
TRBV5-1,.,.,TRBJ2-5,TGCGCCAGCAGCTTTGGGCAGCTCCAAGAGACCCAGTACTTC,CASSFGQLQETQYF
TRBV3-1/TRBV3-2,.,.,TRBJ1-2,TGTGCCAGCAGGTCTACAGAGACCTCTCCTGGCTACACCTTC,CASRSTETSPGYTF
TRBV2,.,.,TRBJ2-7,TGTGCCAGCGGATTGGAGGGGGGGGACTCCTACGAGCAGTACTTC,CASGLEGGDSYEQYF
TRBV7-3,once,.,TRBJ2-2,TGTGCCAGCAGCCCGACCACTAGTATTGCCGGGGAGCTGTTTTTT,CASSPTTSIAGELFF
TRBV5-4,.,TRBD2,TRBJ2-7,TGTGCCAGCAGCTCGCCGACTAGCGGGAGCTTTTACGAGCAGTACTTC,CASSSPTSGSFYEQYF
TRBV6-6,.,TRBD1,TRBJ1-5,TGTGCCAGCAGGGGACAGGGGGCCAGCAATCAGCCCCAGCATTTT,CASRGQGASNQPQHF
TRBV29-1,.,TRBD1,TRBJ2-7,TGCAGCGTTGAATTAAAAGGGGGCGCTTCCTACGAGCAGTACTTC,CSVELKGGASYEQYF
TRBV2,.,TRBD1,TRBJ2-3,TGTGCCAGCAGATCGAATCGGGACAGGGGGAGAACAGATACGCAGTATTTT,CASRSNRDRGRTDTQYF
TRBV19,few,.,TRBJ2-2,TGTGCCAGTGGACATAGCCCCGGGGAGCTGTTTTTT,CASGHSPGELFF
TRBV10-3,few,TRBD1,TRBJ2-7,TGTGCCATCAGTGAGTCTCGACAGGGGAGATATGAGCAGTACTTC,CAISESRQGRYEQYF